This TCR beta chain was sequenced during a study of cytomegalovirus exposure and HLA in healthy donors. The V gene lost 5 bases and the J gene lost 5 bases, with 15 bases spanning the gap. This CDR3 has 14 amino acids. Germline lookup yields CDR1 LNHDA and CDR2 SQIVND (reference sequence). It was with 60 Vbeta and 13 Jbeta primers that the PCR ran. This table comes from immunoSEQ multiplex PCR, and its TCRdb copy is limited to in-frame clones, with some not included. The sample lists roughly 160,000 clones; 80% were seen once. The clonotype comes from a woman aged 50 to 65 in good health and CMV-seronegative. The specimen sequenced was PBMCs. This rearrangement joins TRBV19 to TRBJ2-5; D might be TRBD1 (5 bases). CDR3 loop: CASSYARASETQYF. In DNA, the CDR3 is TGTGCCAGTAGTTACGCCAGGGCGTCGGAGACCCAGTACTTC. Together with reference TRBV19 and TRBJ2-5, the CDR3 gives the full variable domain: DGGITQSPKYLFRKEGQNVTLSCEQNLNHDAMYWYRQDPGQGLRLIYYSQIVNDFQKGDIAEGYSVSREKKESFPLTVTSAQKNPTAFYLCASSYARASETQYFGPGTRLLVL.